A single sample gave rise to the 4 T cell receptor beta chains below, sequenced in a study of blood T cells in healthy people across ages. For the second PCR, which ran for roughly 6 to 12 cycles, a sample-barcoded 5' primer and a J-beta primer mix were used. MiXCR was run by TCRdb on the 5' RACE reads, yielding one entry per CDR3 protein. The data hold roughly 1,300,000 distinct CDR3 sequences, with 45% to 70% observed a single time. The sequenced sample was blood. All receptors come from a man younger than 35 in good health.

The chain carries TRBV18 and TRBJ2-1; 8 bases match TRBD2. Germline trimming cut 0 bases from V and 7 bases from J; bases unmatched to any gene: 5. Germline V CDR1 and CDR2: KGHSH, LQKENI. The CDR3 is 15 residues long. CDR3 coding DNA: TGTGCCAGCTCACCACCGGGACTAGGGCTAAATGAGCAGTTCTTC. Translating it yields CASSPPGLGLNEQFF.

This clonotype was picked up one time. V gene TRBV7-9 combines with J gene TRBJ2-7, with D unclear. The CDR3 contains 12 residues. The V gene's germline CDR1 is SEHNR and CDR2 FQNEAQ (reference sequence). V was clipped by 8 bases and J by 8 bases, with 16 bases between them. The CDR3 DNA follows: TGTGCCAGCGGGCAGGCAGATGGCAAGCAGTACTTC. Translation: CASGQADGKQYF.

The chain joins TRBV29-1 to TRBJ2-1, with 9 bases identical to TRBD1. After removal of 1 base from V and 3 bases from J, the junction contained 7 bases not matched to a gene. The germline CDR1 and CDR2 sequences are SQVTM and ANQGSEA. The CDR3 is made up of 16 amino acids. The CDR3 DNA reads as TGCAGCGTTGAAGGCACGGACAGGGGTGGCTACAATGAGCAGTTCTTC. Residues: CSVEGTDRGGYNEQFF.

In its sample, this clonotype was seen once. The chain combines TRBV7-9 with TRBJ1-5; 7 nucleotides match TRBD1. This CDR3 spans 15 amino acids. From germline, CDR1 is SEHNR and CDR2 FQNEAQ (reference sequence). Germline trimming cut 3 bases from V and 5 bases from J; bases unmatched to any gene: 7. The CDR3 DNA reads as TGTGCCAGCAGCTTTTGGCAGGGGGTCGATCAGCCCCAGCATTTT. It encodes CASSFWQGVDQPQHF.